This TCR beta chain originates from a study of cytomegalovirus exposure and HLA in healthy donors. Broader study findings: Researchers catalogued some 160 TCR beta chains as cytomegalovirus-associated.

The repertoire was sequenced with immunoSEQ multiplex PCR; TCRdb's copy has only in-frame clones and lacks some. The sample has about 330,000 clones; 87% are singletons. A remark on this clone: The target antigen is unknown.

The CDR3 is 16 residues long. Germline values: CDR1 MDHEN, CDR2 SYDVKM. J lost 5 bases, V lost 4 bases, and 9 bases had no gene match. The material sequenced was PBMCs. The gene calls are TRBV28 and TRBJ1-1; 11 nucleotides agree with TRBD1. The sequence derives from a woman in her 30s in good health and CMV-seropositive. The CDR3 is CASSSYAGTGGTEAFF. In DNA, the CDR3 is TGTGCCAGCAGTTCATACGCCGGGACAGGGGGAACTGAAGCTTTCTTT.